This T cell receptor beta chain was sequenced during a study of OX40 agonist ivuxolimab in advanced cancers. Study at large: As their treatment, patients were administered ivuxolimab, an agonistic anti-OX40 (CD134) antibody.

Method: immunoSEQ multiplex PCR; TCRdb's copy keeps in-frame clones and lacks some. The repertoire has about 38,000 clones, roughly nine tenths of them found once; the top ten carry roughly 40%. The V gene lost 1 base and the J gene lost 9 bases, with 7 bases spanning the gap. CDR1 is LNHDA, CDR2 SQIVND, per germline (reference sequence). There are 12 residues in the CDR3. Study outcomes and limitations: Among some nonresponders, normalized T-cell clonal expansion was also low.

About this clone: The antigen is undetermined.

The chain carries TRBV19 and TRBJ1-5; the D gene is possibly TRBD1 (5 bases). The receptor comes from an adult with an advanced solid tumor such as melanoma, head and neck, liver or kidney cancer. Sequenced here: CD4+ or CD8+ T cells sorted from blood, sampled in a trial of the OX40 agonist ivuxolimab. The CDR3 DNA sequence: TGTGCCAGTAGTATAGGGGGCTGGCCCCAGCATTTT. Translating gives CASSIGGWPQHF.